This T cell receptor (beta chain) came from a study of blood T cell repertoires in COVID-19. Study-wide background: PBMCs, B-cell-depleted T cells, or T cells were the source of the cDNA or gDNA that made up the material.

This table comes from immunoSEQ multiplex PCR, and its TCRdb copy is limited to in-frame clones, with some not included. The sample lists 450,000 or so clones, 70% to 90% occurring once. Sequenced: peripheral blood. The clonotype originates from a man younger than 35 with COVID-19, enrolled during active disease.

CDR3 sequence (DNA): TGTGCCAGCTCCCAGGACAGCAATGAGCAGTTCTTC. Translation: CASSQDSNEQFF. The chain joins TRBV7-2 to TRBJ2-1, with D perhaps TRBD1 (6 bases). Trimming removed 8 bases at V and 6 bases at J, with 11 bases between. This CDR3 is 12 amino acids long. The germline CDR1 and CDR2 sequences are SGHTA and FQGNSA.